The clone carrying this T cell receptor beta chain was counted only a few times. What it binds is unknown. The data stem from a study of T cell repertoires in cytomegalovirus infection. Study background: Both CMV infection and a matching HLA type were indicated by public TCR beta signatures. Study outcomes and limitations: The ex vivo response was dominated by HLA-C-restricted CMV-specific TCR beta clonotypes. Using cumulative public TCR beta family frequency, the authors identified those who carried CMV together with the relevant HLA.

Germline assignment: CDR1 MNHEY and CDR2 SMNVEV (reference sequence). Trimming took off 5 bases at V and 6 bases at J, with 17 bases between the two ends. The length of the CDR3 is 15 residues. Each CDR3 protein is one row after TCRdb ran MiXCR on the reads. The sample includes around 450,000 distinct CDR3 sequences, about 11% of them seen just once. This sequence originates from a human donor in good health (CMV status not recorded). Some clones in this sample may be carry-over from other donors' samples. Sequencing was performed on PBMCs. The chain carries TRBV27 and TRBJ1-5, with D tentatively TRBD1 (5 bases). DNA of the CDR3: TGTGCCAGCAGTGGTGGGACCTCCCCGGGTCAGCCCCAGCATTTT. Protein: CASSGGTSPGQPQHF.